This T cell receptor beta chain was identified during a study of OX40 agonist ivuxolimab in advanced cancers. Clones were sequenced by immunoSEQ multiplex PCR, and TCRdb holds only the in-frame ones, with some missing. This table has over 35,000 clones, 80% to 90% appearing once. Findings of the study overall: Clones of CD4+ and CD8+ blood T cells grew by week 6 at doses of 0.1 to 3.0 mg/kg. Determination of antigen specificity was not performed for the expanded peripheral T cells.

For this clone: The antigen is not known.

This specimen consisted of CD4+ or CD8+ T cells sorted from blood, obtained in a trial of the OX40 agonist ivuxolimab. This TCR was recovered from an adult with an advanced solid tumor such as melanoma, head and neck, liver or kidney cancer.

The DNA for the CDR3 is TGTGCCAGCAGTGATTGGAACGAGCAGTACTTC. This sequence encodes CASSDWNEQYF. The chain joins TRBV2 to TRBJ2-7; D ambiguous. This CDR3 has 11 amino acids. The germline V gene encodes CDR1 SNHLY and CDR2 FYNNEI. The V and J ends lost 3 bases and 5 bases respectively, with 5 bases between them.